This T cell receptor beta chain was sequenced in a study of CD8 T cells in ankylosing spondylitis. Worth noting for this clonotype: A much larger clone differs from this one at a single base, so this may be a read error.

Deletions cut 4 bases from V and 5 bases from J, with 9 bases between. CDR3 length: 12 residues. Germline loops: CDR1 SGHRS, CDR2 YFSETQ. TCRdb reprocessed the 5' RACE reads with MiXCR, giving one entry per CDR3 protein. The table lists fewer than 350,000 distinct CDR3 sequences, 11% of them singletons. The chain has TRBV5-1 and TRBJ1-1; D uncertain. Specimen: blood, either unsorted or a sorted T cell fraction (not recorded which). The sequence came from a female donor with ankylosing spondylitis or in good health (not recorded which). CDR3: CASSRKGTEAFF. The DNA for the CDR3 is TGCGCCAGCAGCCGGAAAGGGACTGAAGCTTTCTTT.